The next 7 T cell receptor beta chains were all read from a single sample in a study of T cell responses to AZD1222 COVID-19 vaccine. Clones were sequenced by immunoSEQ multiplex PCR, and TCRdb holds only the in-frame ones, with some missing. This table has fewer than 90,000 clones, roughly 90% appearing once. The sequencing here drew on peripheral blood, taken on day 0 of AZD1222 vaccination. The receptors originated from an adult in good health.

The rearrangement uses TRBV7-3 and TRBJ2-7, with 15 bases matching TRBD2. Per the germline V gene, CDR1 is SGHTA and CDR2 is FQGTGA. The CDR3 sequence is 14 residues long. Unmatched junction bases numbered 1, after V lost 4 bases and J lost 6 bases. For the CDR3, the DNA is TGTGCCAGCAGCTCGGGACTAGCGGGAGGCGAGCAGTACTTC. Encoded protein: CASSSGLAGGEQYF.

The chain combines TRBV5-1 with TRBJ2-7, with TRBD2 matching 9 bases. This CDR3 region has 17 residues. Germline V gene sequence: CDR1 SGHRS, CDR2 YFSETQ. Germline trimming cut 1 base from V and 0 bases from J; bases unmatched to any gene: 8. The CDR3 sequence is CASSLWPSGVSSYEQYF. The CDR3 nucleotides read TGCGCCAGCAGCTTGTGGCCTAGCGGGGTTAGCTCCTACGAGCAGTACTTC.

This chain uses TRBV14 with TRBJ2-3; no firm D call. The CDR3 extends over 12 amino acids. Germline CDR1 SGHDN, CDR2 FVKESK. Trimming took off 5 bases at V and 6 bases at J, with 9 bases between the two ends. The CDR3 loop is CASSASGDTQYF. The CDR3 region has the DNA TGTGCCAGCAGCGCCTCTGGGGATACGCAGTATTTT.

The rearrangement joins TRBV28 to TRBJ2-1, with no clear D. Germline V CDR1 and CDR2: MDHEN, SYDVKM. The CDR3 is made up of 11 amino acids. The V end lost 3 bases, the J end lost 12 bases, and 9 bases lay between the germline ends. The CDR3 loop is CASSLFGPQFF. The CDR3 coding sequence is TGTGCCAGCAGTTTGTTTGGCCCGCAGTTCTTC.

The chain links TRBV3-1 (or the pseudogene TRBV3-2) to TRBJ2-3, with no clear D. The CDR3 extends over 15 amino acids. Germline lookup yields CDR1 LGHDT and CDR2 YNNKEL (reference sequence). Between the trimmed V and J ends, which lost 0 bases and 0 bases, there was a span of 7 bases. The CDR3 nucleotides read TGTGCCAGCAGCCAAGATTCGGCGAGCACAGATACGCAGTATTTT. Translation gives CASSQDSASTDTQYF.

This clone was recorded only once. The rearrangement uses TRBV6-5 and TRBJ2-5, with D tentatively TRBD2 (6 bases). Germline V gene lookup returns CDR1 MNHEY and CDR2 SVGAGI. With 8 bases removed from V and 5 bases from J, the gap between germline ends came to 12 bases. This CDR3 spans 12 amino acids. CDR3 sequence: CASARAGETQYF. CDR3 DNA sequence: TGTGCCAGCGCCCGCGCGGGGGAGACCCAGTACTTC.

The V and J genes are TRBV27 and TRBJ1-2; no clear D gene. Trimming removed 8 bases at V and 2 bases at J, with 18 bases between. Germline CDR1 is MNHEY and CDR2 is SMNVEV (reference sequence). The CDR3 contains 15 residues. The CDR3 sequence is CASSPSGVLNYGYTF. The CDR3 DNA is TGTGCCAGCTCCCCCTCCGGGGTTCTCAACTATGGCTACACCTTC.